This T cell receptor (beta chain) was captured by sequencing in a study of CD8 T cells in Susac syndrome. Random-hexamer reverse transcription was applied to about 0.45 to 1 ug RNA. Across 54 Vbeta and 13 Jbeta, TCR beta CDR3 was amplified with immunoSEQ multiplex PCR. TCRdb independently ran MiXCR on the immunoSEQ multiplex PCR reads; one entry per CDR3 protein. The profile shows some 180,000 distinct CDR3 sequences, about 95% of them singletons. Overall study findings and caveats: TCR sequencing and HLA analysis covered a relatively small number of individuals.

Germline CDR1 and CDR2: MDHEN and SYDVKM. The germline V and J ends were trimmed by 9 bases and 5 bases, with 13 bases remaining between them. The CDR3 sequence is 12 residues long. This clonotype was seen a single time. Its antigen remains unidentified. TCR beta from blood CD8+ and CD4+ T cells was sequenced. The V call is TRBV28, the J call TRBJ1-2, with D uncertain. Sequenced input: CD4+ T cells from PBMCs. This TCR was recovered from a human donor in good health. CDR3 DNA sequence: TGTGCCAGTCACTCCCAAGCGTATGGCTACACCTTC. Its protein is CASHSQAYGYTF.